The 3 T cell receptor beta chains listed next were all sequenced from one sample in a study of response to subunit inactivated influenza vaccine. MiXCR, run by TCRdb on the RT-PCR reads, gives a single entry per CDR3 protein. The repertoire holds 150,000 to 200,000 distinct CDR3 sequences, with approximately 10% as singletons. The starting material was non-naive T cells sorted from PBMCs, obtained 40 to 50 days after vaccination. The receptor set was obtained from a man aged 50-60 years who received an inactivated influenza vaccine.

In DNA form, the CDR3 reads TGTGCCAGCAGCCCCCGGACAGATTCTGAAAGTGGCTACACCTTC. Encoded protein: CASSPRTDSESGYTF. The rearrangement uses TRBV7-8 and TRBJ1-2; D might be TRBD1 (6 bases). The CDR3 has 15 residues. V lost 5 bases and J lost 7, with 20 bases in between. Germline CDR1 is SGHVS and CDR2 is FQNEAQ. Together with reference TRBV7-8 and TRBJ1-2, the CDR3 gives the full variable domain: GAGVSQSPRYKVAKRGQDVALRCDPISGHVSLFWYQQALGQGPEFLTYFQNEAQLDKSGLPSDRFFAERPEGSVSTLKIQRTQQEDSAVYLCASSPRTDSESGYTFGSGTRLTVV.

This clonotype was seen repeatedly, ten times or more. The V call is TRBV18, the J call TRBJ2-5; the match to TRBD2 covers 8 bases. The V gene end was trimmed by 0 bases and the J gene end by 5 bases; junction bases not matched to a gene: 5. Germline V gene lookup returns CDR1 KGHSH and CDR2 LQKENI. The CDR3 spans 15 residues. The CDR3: CASSPPGLGEETQYF. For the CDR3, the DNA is TGTGCCAGCTCACCACCGGGACTAGGGGAGGAGACCCAGTACTTC.

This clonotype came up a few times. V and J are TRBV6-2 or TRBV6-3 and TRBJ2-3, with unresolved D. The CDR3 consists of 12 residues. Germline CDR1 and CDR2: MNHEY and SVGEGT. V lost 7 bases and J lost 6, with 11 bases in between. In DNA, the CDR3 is TGTGCCAGCACTACACCAGGCGATACGCAGTATTTT. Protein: CASTTPGDTQYF.